The 30 T cell receptor beta chains below come from one sample, sequenced in a study of shared T cell receptors in the human thymus. Profiled with immunoSEQ multiplex PCR; TCRdb holds only in-frame clones, not every one. The sample has some 700,000 clones; 80% to 90% are singletons. These data were also filed under a second study, of human thymus T cells.

Input material: thymocytes. The source of these receptors is a girl in the first two years of life with a congenital heart defect.

The chain links TRBV13 to TRBJ2-5; perhaps TRBD2 as D (7 bases). This CDR3 has 15 amino acids. V lost 0 bases and J 5 bases, leaving 13 bases between the germline ends. Germline-derived CDR1 and CDR2 are PRHDT and FYEKMQ (reference sequence). CDR3 nucleotide sequence: TGTGCCAGCAGCTTAGGCCCGGGGGGCGGGGAGACCCAGTACTTC. Protein sequence: CASSLGPGGGETQYF.

Concerning this clone: At one boundary the junction diverges from the germline segment, which might be a read error. The chain couples TRBV9 to TRBJ1-2; no clear D. In germline, CDR1 is SGDLS, CDR2 YYNGEE. The CDR3 spans 14 residues. CDR3 nucleotide sequence: TGTGCCAGCGGCGTCGGTTCAAGTAACTATGGCTACACCTTC. Translation: CASGVGSSNYGYTF.

The chain joins TRBV29-1 to TRBJ2-3; TRBD2 aligns across 14 bases. V was pared by 3 bases and J by 2 bases, with 10 bases of the junction left unmatched. Germline V CDR1 and CDR2: SQVTM, ANQGSEA. The CDR3 covers 18 residues. For the CDR3, the DNA is TGCAGCGTTGATTCACTCGGGACTAGCGGGGGCCTCACAGATACGCAGTATTTT. The encoded protein is CSVDSLGTSGGLTDTQYF.

In this sample, this clone turned up a few times. The chain links TRBV7-9 to TRBJ2-1; a weak D match, TRBD2 (6 bases). Trimming removed 5 bases at V and 6 bases at J, with 17 bases between. The CDR3 runs to 15 residues. CDR1 is SEHNR, CDR2 FQNEAQ, per germline (reference sequence). The CDR3 here is CASSRGTKLFNEQFF. The CDR3 DNA is TGTGCCAGCAGCCGGGGGACCAAACTTTTCAATGAGCAGTTCTTC.

This chain connects TRBV25-1 to TRBJ1-2, with 7 bases matching TRBD1. Germline lookup yields CDR1 MGHDK and CDR2 SYGVNS. Trimming at V came to 3 bases and at J to 4 bases, leaving 11 bases not matched to a gene. This CDR3 has 16 amino acids. CDR3 coding DNA: TGTGCCAGCAGTGAGAGTGGCGGGACAGCAATCTATGGCTACACCTTC. This gives the protein CASSESGGTAIYGYTF.

This chain connects TRBV5-1 to TRBJ1-2, with 8 bases that match TRBD1. Germline trimming cut 4 bases from V and 8 bases from J; bases unmatched to any gene: 16. This CDR3 region has 16 residues. Germline V gives CDR1 SGHRS, CDR2 YFSETQ. The CDR3 spells CASSLRQGPFFGGYTF. DNA for the CDR3: TGCGCCAGCAGCCTAAGACAGGGGCCCTTTTTCGGGGGCTACACCTTC.

The chain carries TRBV25-1 and TRBJ1-1, with TRBD1 matching over 8 bases. The CDR3 totals 18 residues. V dropped 0 bases and J dropped 2; count of bases not matched to a gene: 11. CDR1 and CDR2 (germline): MGHDK, SYGVNS. In nucleotides, the CDR3 is TGTGCCAGCAGTGAATATCAGGGGGCCGAGACAGGAAACACTGAAGCTTTCTTT. The encoded protein is CASSEYQGAETGNTEAFF.

The V and J genes are TRBV4-3 and TRBJ2-2; 8 nucleotides match TRBD2. CDR3 size: 17 residues. CDR1 is LGHNA, CDR2 YSLEER, per germline. V was pared by 5 bases and J by 5 bases, with 13 bases of the junction left unmatched. CDR3 residues: CASSYRLARVKTGELFF. Here the CDR3 DNA reads TGCGCCAGCAGCTACAGACTAGCGCGGGTGAAAACCGGGGAGCTGTTTTTT.

This chain joins TRBV6-5 and TRBJ1-2, with no clear D. The V gene's germline CDR1 is MNHEY and CDR2 SVGAGI. V lost 6 bases and J lost 7, with 15 bases in between. The CDR3 sequence is 13 residues long. The CDR3 coding sequence is TGTGCCAGCAGGACATCTGTGCTGCTTGGCTACACCTTC. Its translation: CASRTSVLLGYTF.

The chain links TRBV29-1 to TRBJ1-3; no definite D call. Trimming removed 4 bases from V and 1 base from J, with 11 bases in between. The CDR3 extends over 14 amino acids. CDR1 is SQVTM and CDR2 is ANQGSEA in the germline V gene. The CDR3 protein is CSVGPDRSGNTIYF. Here the CDR3 DNA reads TGCAGCGTTGGTCCCGATAGATCTGGAAACACCATATATTTT. The full variable domain, its missing parts supplied by reference TRBV29-1 and TRBJ1-3, is SAVISQKPSRDICQRGTSLTIQCQVDSQVTMMFWYRQQPGQSLTLIATANQGSEATYESGFVIDKFPISRPNLTFSTLTVSNMSPEDSSIYLCSVGPDRSGNTIYFGEGSWLTVV.

The chain has TRBV5-6 and TRBJ2-7; TRBD1 agrees at 7 bases. Germline V CDR1 and CDR2: SGHDT, YYEEEE. There are 17 residues in the CDR3. J gave up 4 bases and V 3 bases, and 16 bases lay outside the gene matches. The CDR3 sequence: CASSYYAPRDSFYEQYF. For the CDR3, the DNA is TGTGCCAGCAGCTACTACGCACCCCGGGACAGTTTTTACGAGCAGTACTTC. Together with reference TRBV5-6 and TRBJ2-7, the CDR3 gives the full variable domain: DAGVTQSPTHLIKTRGQQVTLRCSPKSGHDTVSWYQQALGQGPQFIFQYYEEEERQRGNFPDRFSGHQFPNYSSELNVNALLLGDSALYLCASSYYAPRDSFYEQYFGPGTRLTVT.

In nucleotides, the CDR3 is TGTGCCAGCAGCTTAGAGCCGGGGGACCCCTACGAGCAGTACTTC. Its translation: CASSLEPGDPYEQYF. The chain has TRBV7-2 and TRBJ2-7; a possible D gene is TRBD2 (6 bases). This CDR3 spans 15 amino acids. The V gene lost 1 base and the J gene lost 2 bases, with 12 bases spanning the gap. Germline V gene lookup returns CDR1 SGHTA and CDR2 FQGNSA.

On this clone: One end of the junction fails to match germline, which may point to a read error. At the DNA level, this CDR3 is encoded by other sequences in the same sample as well. This sequence joins TRBV5-1 and TRBJ2-2; D might be TRBD1 (5 bases). Per the germline V gene, CDR1 is SGHRS and CDR2 is YFSETQ. The CDR3 has 16 residues. CDR3 sequence reads: CASSSRGRQYTGELFF. CDR3 nucleotide sequence: TGCGCCAGCAGCTCCCGCGGACGACAGTACACTGGGGAGCTGTTTTTT.

V gene TRBV6-5 combines with J gene TRBJ1-5, with D uncertain. V was shortened by 0 bases and J by 6 bases, with 15 bases between the two germline ends. There are 16 residues in the CDR3. CDR1 is MNHEY, CDR2 SVGAGI, per germline. CDR3 bases: TGTGCCAGCAGTTACTCGGCCCGGGGAGCTGCTCAGCCCCAGCATTTT. Its translation: CASSYSARGAAQPQHF.

The chain combines TRBV14 with TRBJ1-2; 9 bases match TRBD1. Per germline, CDR1 SGHDN and CDR2 FVKESK. CDR3 size: 17 residues. The trim removed 0 bases at V and 3 bases at J, leaving 8 bases unmatched. The CDR3 region is CASSQDGGDRVHYGYTF. DNA of the CDR3: TGTGCCAGCAGCCAAGATGGGGGGGACAGGGTTCACTATGGCTACACCTTC.

The genes are TRBV2 and TRBJ1-5; 10 bases line up with TRBD1. This CDR3 is built from 15 residues. V shed 10 bases and J 5 bases; nucleotides not matched to a gene: 11. Per the germline V gene, CDR1 is SNHLY and CDR2 is FYNNEI. The CDR3 spells CATADRDRGYQPQHF. The CDR3 DNA is TGTGCCACGGCCGACCGGGACAGGGGTTATCAGCCCCAGCATTTT.

V and J are TRBV6-1 and TRBJ1-2; 10 bases match TRBD1. The germline CDR1 and CDR2 sequences are MNHNS and SASEGT. V was clipped by 4 bases and J by 3 bases; unmatched bases: 8. The CDR3 is 16 residues long. CDR3 region: CASSGRQGARHYGYTF. The CDR3 region has the DNA TGTGCCAGCAGTGGCCGACAGGGGGCAAGGCACTATGGCTACACCTTC.

There are a few counts of this clone. The J gene is TRBJ1-6, the V gene TRBV15; the D is unclear. Trimming took off 0 bases at V and 4 bases at J, with 10 bases between the two ends. The germline gives CDR1 LNHNV, CDR2 YYDKDF (reference sequence). CDR3 length equals 16 residues. CDR3 in amino acids: CATSRDPTGYNSPLHF. The CDR3 DNA sequence: TGTGCCACCAGCAGAGATCCGACGGGTTATAATTCACCCCTCCACTTT.

The chain has TRBV7-9 and TRBJ2-7, with D hard to call. V was shortened by 0 bases and J by 3 bases, with 9 bases between the two germline ends. CDR3 size: 14 residues. Germline V CDR1 and CDR2: SEHNR, FQNEAQ (reference sequence). CDR3 in amino acids: CASSLAPSGYEQYF. CDR3 in DNA: TGTGCCAGCAGCTTAGCCCCGTCGGGCTACGAGCAGTACTTC.

With regard to this clone: This CDR3 is also generated by other DNA sequences in the sample. V usage is TRBV9 and J usage is TRBJ1-2; TRBD1 might be the D (5 bases). Trimming pared 0 bases from V and 6 bases from J, leaving 9 bases between. Germline V gives CDR1 SGDLS, CDR2 YYNGEE. The CDR3 spans 13 residues. The CDR3 loop reads CASSVGQGDGYTF. CDR3 coding DNA: TGTGCCAGCAGCGTAGGGCAGGGTGATGGCTACACCTTC.

The genes are TRBV5-5 and TRBJ2-1, with TRBD2 matching over 12 bases. The CDR3 is 19 amino acids. The ends lost 0 bases at V and 1 base at J; junction bases unmatched: 8. CDR1 is SGHKS and CDR2 is YYEKEE in the germline V gene (reference sequence). The CDR3 loop reads CASSLGASGGASSYNEQFF. In nucleotides, the CDR3 is TGTGCCAGCAGCTTGGGAGCTAGCGGGGGGGCCTCGTCCTACAATGAGCAGTTCTTC.

The chain is built from TRBV28 and TRBJ1-2; 9 positions match TRBD1. CDR1 and CDR2 (germline): MDHEN, SYDVKM. V lost 7 bases, J lost 2 bases, and 14 bases stayed unmatched. The length of the CDR3 is 17 residues. The chain's CDR3 is CASTSIGGTGRNYGYTF. The CDR3 DNA follows: TGTGCCAGCACCTCTATCGGCGGGACAGGGAGAAACTATGGCTACACCTTC.

The V call is TRBV25-1, the J call TRBJ1-1; D gene unclear. Trimming stripped 11 bases from V and 1 base from J, with 14 bases between. Germline V gives CDR1 MGHDK, CDR2 SYGVNS. CDR3 length equals 13 residues. CDR3 in amino acids: CAVSERWNTEAFF. CDR3 coding DNA: TGTGCCGTTTCGGAGAGGTGGAACACTGAAGCTTTCTTT.

The chain has TRBV10-2 and TRBJ1-5; D call uncertain. The CDR3 spans 13 residues. V was shortened by 10 bases and J by 8 bases, with 18 bases between the two germline ends. Germline V gene sequence: CDR1 WSHSY, CDR2 SAAADI. The DNA for the CDR3 is TGCGCCACCTGCGGGTCCTCCGGGGAGCCCCAGCATTTT. Translating it yields CATCGSSGEPQHF.

V and J are TRBV5-6 and TRBJ1-1; D ambiguous. The CDR3 spans 12 residues. Germline CDR1 and CDR2: SGHDT and YYEEEE. Trimming removed 1 base from V and 9 bases from J, with 10 bases in between. CDR3 sequence: CASSLSTLKAFF. The CDR3 DNA reads TGTGCCAGCAGCTTGTCGACTCTGAAAGCTTTCTTT.

J is TRBJ2-3 and V is TRBV5-1, with 7 bases fitting TRBD1. The CDR3 contains 16 residues. After removal of 4 bases from V and 2 bases from J, the junction contained 10 bases not matched to a gene. From germline, CDR1 is SGHRS and CDR2 YFSETQ. As DNA, the CDR3 is TGCGCCAGCAGCCCGCCGACAGGGAAATACACAGATACGCAGTATTTT. Protein: CASSPPTGKYTDTQYF.

This chain uses TRBV7-8 with TRBJ1-2, with a weak D call TRBD1 (5 bases). V lost 5 bases and J 4 bases, leaving 17 bases between the germline ends. Germline-derived CDR1 and CDR2 are SGHVS and FQNEAQ. The CDR3 runs to 15 residues. For the CDR3, the DNA is TGTGCCAGCAGCGCTACACAGGCGGGAATCTATGGCTACACCTTC. It specifies CASSATQAGIYGYTF.

The rearrangement links TRBV13 to TRBJ2-3; TRBD2 agrees at 11 bases. J was trimmed by 4 bases and V by 5 bases; bases with no gene match: 20. Germline V gene data show CDR1 as PRHDT and CDR2 as FYEKMQ (reference sequence). The CDR3 contains 20 residues. The CDR3 sequence: CASSQIYPLAGGHSADTQYF. Here the CDR3 DNA reads TGTGCCAGCAGCCAAATTTACCCTTTAGCGGGGGGGCACTCCGCAGATACGCAGTATTTT.

The CDR3 here is CASSQEFAWEQYF. The CDR3 region has the DNA TGTGCCAGCAGCCAAGAGTTCGCGTGGGAGCAGTACTTC. The V call is TRBV14, the J call TRBJ2-7; D gene uncertain. The CDR3 is 13 residues long. Germline-derived CDR1 and CDR2 are SGHDN and FVKESK. Trimming shortened V by 0 bases and J by 7 bases, and 10 bases separated the two germline ends. The variable domain in full, with the rest retrieved from reference TRBV14 and TRBJ2-7, is EAGVTQFPSHSVIEKGQTVTLRCDPISGHDNLYWYRRVMGKEIKFLLHFVKESKQDESGMPNNRFLAERTGGTYSTLKVQPAELEDSGVYFCASSQEFAWEQYFGPGTRLTVT.

This clone was picked up one time. The rearrangement uses TRBV9 and TRBJ2-5; D is perhaps TRBD1 (7 bases). Germline V gene data show CDR1 as SGDLS and CDR2 as YYNGEE. Between the trimmed V and J ends, which lost 4 bases and 5 bases, there was a span of 15 bases. This CDR3 has 14 amino acids. This CDR3 is CASSPGGGGETQYF. For the CDR3, the DNA is TGTGCCAGCAGCCCAGGGGGAGGTGGTGAGACCCAGTACTTC.